This T cell receptor beta chain was identified in a study of T cells in localized non-small cell lung cancer. Study-level points and caveats: Density of T cells in blood, when higher, went with longer overall survival. It remains possible that heterogeneity exists, since only one tumor region was sequenced. Adjacent lung held a median approximately 57 of the top 100 tumor clones. Clonality of T cells reached its maximum in uninvolved adjacent lung, surpassing tumor.

This clone is medium-sized. What it binds is unknown. This CDR3 is built from 12 residues. The V end was cut by 4 bases, the J end by 12 bases, with 13 bases between. Germline CDR1 reads LNHDA; CDR2 reads SQIVND (reference sequence). Profiled with immunoSEQ multiplex PCR; TCRdb holds only in-frame clones, not every one. The top ten hold roughly 9% of the sample, which has tens of thousands of clones, approximately 80% seen once. The chain carries TRBV19 and TRBJ1-5, with D uncertain. The source was peripheral blood, collected before any cancer treatment. This receptor was identified in a female donor older than 55 with stage I lung adenocarcinoma. The DNA of the CDR3 is TGTGCCAGTAGTAACCGCCTCCTGCACCAGCATTTT. This codes for CASSNRLLHQHF.